The text below deals with one T cell receptor (beta chain). This specimen comes from a study of blood T cell repertoires in COVID-19. Study as a whole: Acute and convalescent COVID-19 specimens originated in the United States, Italy and Spain. T cells, B-cell-depleted T cells, or PBMCs provided the cDNA or gDNA that served as material.

V was clipped by 7 bases and J by 2 bases; unmatched bases: 8. CDR1 MNHEY and CDR2 SMNVEV come from the germline V gene (reference sequence). The CDR3 spans 15 residues. Authors' data handling: Researchers report that nucleated cell counts were estimated from reference gene primer amplification. Repertoires were generated with immunoSEQ multiplex PCR, while TCRdb's copy carries only in-frame clones and drops some. V, J and clone size derive from that table, while D and trimming were established from the DNA sequence. The sample includes more than 85,000 clones, 82% of them seen just once. This sequence was found in a woman aged 55-69 years with acute or convalescent COVID-19. The J gene is TRBJ2-7, the V gene TRBV27, with 10 nucleotides matching TRBD2. The sample was peripheral blood. The CDR3 loop reads CASTRSGGPTYEQYF. CDR3 coding DNA: TGTGCCAGCACTCGTAGCGGGGGGCCAACCTACGAGCAGTACTTC.